These 21 T cell receptor beta chains came from one sample sequenced in a study of blood T cell repertoires in COVID-19 (dated by TCRdb to about 2020). The method was the immunoSEQ multiplex PCR assay. The table was pulled from immuneACCESS by TCRdb, which kept in-frame rearrangements only. Such tables lose some clones; where checked, under half of the loss comes from unresolved V genes, and the rest has no known cause. The sample table shows 150,000 to 200,000 clones, and roughly 84% are seen once. More than 3% of the sample rests with the top ten. Sequences were obtained from PBMCs or T cells enriched from blood (not recorded which). The origin of the receptors is a woman in her 30s who had been exposed to COVID-19.

The table lists this clone with a few counts. The chain couples TRBV29-1 to TRBJ2-5, with TRBD1 matching 7 bases. There are 15 residues in the CDR3. Germline V gene data show CDR1 as SQVTM and CDR2 as ANQGSEA. V was pared by 4 bases and J by 5 bases, with 13 bases of the junction left unmatched. The CDR3 coding sequence is TGCAGCGTTGTGGACGGGACAGCCGCGACGGAGACCCAGTACTTC. Translated: CSVVDGTAATETQYF.

The chain links TRBV6-5 to TRBJ2-3; TRBD2 matches at 7 bases. Trimming cost V 5 bases and J 2 bases; bases outside gene matches: 7. Looked up from germline, CDR1 is MNHEY and CDR2 is SVGAGI. The CDR3 runs 15 residues. DNA for the CDR3: TGTGCCAGCAGTCCCCTTGCGGGGGTCACAGATACGCAGTATTTT. Protein: CASSPLAGVTDTQYF.

The chain links TRBV28 to TRBJ2-7; 8 bases match TRBD1. Germline V gene lookup returns CDR1 MDHEN and CDR2 SYDVKM. V lost 5 bases, J lost 6 bases, and 6 bases stayed unmatched. The CDR3 is made up of 13 amino acids. CDR3 amino acids: CASSQGAFSEQYF. In DNA form, the CDR3 reads TGTGCCAGCAGTCAGGGGGCTTTTAGCGAGCAGTACTTC.

The chain has TRBV5-6 and TRBJ1-2; 10 bases are shared with TRBD1. CDR1 is SGHDT, CDR2 YYEEEE, per germline. This CDR3 comprises 16 residues. Trimming at V came to 1 base and at J to 3 bases, leaving 6 bases not matched to a gene. CDR3 region: CASSLRRDRGHYGYTF. The CDR3 bases are TGTGCCAGCAGCTTGCGACGAGACAGGGGGCACTATGGCTACACCTTC.

V and J are TRBV4-3 and TRBJ2-1; D ambiguous. Trimming stripped 1 base from V and 9 bases from J, with 13 bases between. CDR1 is LGHNA, CDR2 YSLEER, per germline. The CDR3 loop spans 14 amino acids. In nucleotides, the CDR3 is TGCGCCAGCAGCCAAGTTACGGGTACGGCTGAGCAGTTCTTC. Translated: CASSQVTGTAEQFF.

This clone is labeled medium-sized. The gene calls are TRBV27 and TRBJ1-5, with D possibly being TRBD1 (5 bases). Germline CDR1 reads MNHEY; CDR2 reads SMNVEV (reference sequence). The CDR3 runs 14 residues. Deletions cut 6 bases from V and 7 bases from J, with 16 bases between. CDR3 sequence: CASRGDSKVQPQHF. CDR3 nucleotides: TGTGCCAGCAGAGGAGACAGCAAGGTACAGCCCCAGCATTTT.

This clone has only one observation. The chain is built from TRBV7-9 and TRBJ2-3, with 12 bases lining up with TRBD1. Trimming at V came to 3 bases and at J to 6 bases, leaving 7 bases not matched to a gene. Germline V lookup: CDR1 SEHNR, CDR2 FQNEAQ (reference sequence). CDR3 length equals 16 residues. CDR3 in amino acids: CASSLRPGQGADTQYF. The CDR3 DNA reads as TGTGCCAGCAGCTTGCGCCCGGGACAGGGGGCCGATACGCAGTATTTT. The variable domain in full, completed from reference TRBV7-9 and TRBJ2-3, reads DTGVSQNPRHKITKRGQNVTFRCDPISEHNRLYWYRQTLGQGPEFLTYFQNEAQLEKSRLLSDRFSAERPKGSFSTLEIQRTEQGDSAMYLCASSLRPGQGADTQYFGPGTRLTVL.

This clone was picked up many times. The chain has TRBV10-3 and TRBJ1-4; weak D call: TRBD1 (5 bases). CDR1 and CDR2 (germline): ENHRY, SYGVKD. The length of the CDR3 is 13 residues. V lost 8 bases and J lost 8, with 15 bases in between. CDR3 nucleotides: TGTGCCATCCGGCCGAGTGGGGGGGAAAAACTGTTTTTT. This gives the protein CAIRPSGGEKLFF.

This clone was observed once. This chain connects TRBV7-9 to TRBJ1-2, with D maybe TRBD1 (5 bases). Trimming left V 6 bases short and J 2 bases short, with 13 bases between. The CDR3 sequence is 14 residues long. Germline values: CDR1 SEHNR, CDR2 FQNEAQ (reference sequence). The DNA for the CDR3 is TGTGCCAGCAGTACCGGGGACTTGAACTATGGCTACACCTTC. Amino acids: CASSTGDLNYGYTF.

V gene TRBV4-1 combines with J gene TRBJ1-1, with 9 bases fitting TRBD1. V trimming: 4 bases; J trimming: 4 bases; junction bases outside the gene matches: 10. Germline loops: CDR1 MGHRA, CDR2 YSYEKL. The CDR3 is made up of 16 amino acids. The CDR3 sequence: CASSRPQGQGSTEAFF. The CDR3 region has the DNA TGCGCCAGCAGCCGGCCCCAGGGACAGGGTAGCACTGAAGCTTTCTTT.

This clone has a single count. The rearrangement joins TRBV10-1 to TRBJ2-3, with D perhaps TRBD1 (6 bases). This CDR3 spans 15 amino acids. Germline values: CDR1 WNHNN, CDR2 SYGVQD (reference sequence). Trimming removed 3 bases from V and 2 bases from J, with 12 bases in between. In DNA, the CDR3 is TGCGCCAGCAGTGACCAGGGGCCATCCACAGATACGCAGTATTTT. Protein product: CASSDQGPSTDTQYF.

The gene calls are TRBV7-9 and TRBJ2-1, with TRBD1 matching 9 bases. The CDR3 consists of 14 residues. CDR1 and CDR2 (germline): SEHNR, FQNEAQ (reference sequence). Trimming took 2 bases from V and 8 from J; bases not matched to a gene: 4. CDR3 DNA: TGTGCCAGCAGCTTATGGACAGGGGCGGATGAGCAGTTCTTC. Its protein is CASSLWTGADEQFF.

The J gene is TRBJ1-5, the V gene TRBV9; perhaps TRBD1 as D (6 bases). The CDR3 has 13 residues. V was pared by 3 bases and J by 4 bases, with 8 bases between. Germline V CDR1 and CDR2: SGDLS, YYNGEE. For the CDR3, the DNA is TGTGCCAGCAGCGCCGGGACAAATCAGCCCCAGCATTTT. This gives the protein CASSAGTNQPQHF.

This clone was seen only a few times. The chain carries TRBV30 and TRBJ1-2; 8 nucleotides agree with TRBD1. Germline CDR1 is GTSNPN and CDR2 is SVGIG (reference sequence). The CDR3 totals 14 residues. V shed 1 base, J shed 5 bases, and the junction held 6 bases outside the gene matches. The CDR3 spells CAWSAQGEVYGYTF. Here the CDR3 DNA reads TGTGCCTGGAGTGCACAGGGGGAGGTATATGGCTACACCTTC.

V and J are TRBV14 and TRBJ2-5, with 8 bases identical to TRBD1. Looked up from germline, CDR1 is SGHDN and CDR2 is FVKESK. The CDR3 sequence is 17 residues long. V gave up 0 bases and J gave up 4 bases; unmatched junction bases: 10. The CDR3 loop reads CASSQDRAGGWGETQYF. CDR3 coding DNA: TGTGCCAGCAGCCAAGATAGAGCAGGGGGCTGGGGAGAGACCCAGTACTTC. The full variable domain, in which reference TRBV14 and TRBJ2-5 provide the parts outside the CDR3, is EAGVTQFPSHSVIEKGQTVTLRCDPISGHDNLYWYRRVMGKEIKFLLHFVKESKQDESGMPNNRFLAERTGGTYSTLKVQPAELEDSGVYFCASSQDRAGGWGETQYFGPGTRLLVL.

CDR3 sequence (DNA): TGCGCCAGCAGCCCCCCCGACAGGGGAGGGGAAAAACTGTTTTTT. This encodes CASSPPDRGGEKLFF. The chain is built from TRBV4-1 and TRBJ1-4, with 8 nucleotides matching TRBD1. CDR3 length equals 15 residues. Germline V CDR1 and CDR2: MGHRA, YSYEKL. Trimming removed 4 bases from V and 8 bases from J; junction bases left unmatched: 9.

The genes are TRBV27 and TRBJ1-4; no firm D call. Trimming took off 6 bases at V and 6 bases at J, with 17 bases between the two ends. Per germline, CDR1 MNHEY and CDR2 SMNVEV (reference sequence). The CDR3 is 15 amino acids. CDR3 nucleotide sequence: TGTGCCAGCAGGACGACACGGGGTGTCCATGAAAAACTGTTTTTT. Protein: CASRTTRGVHEKLFF.

This clone was seen a few times. The V gene is TRBV5-6, the J gene TRBJ1-2; a weak D match, TRBD1 (6 bases). Germline V gene sequence: CDR1 SGHDT, CDR2 YYEEEE. The length of the CDR3 is 14 residues. Trimming stripped 4 bases from V and 8 bases from J, with 18 bases between. The CDR3, as DNA: TGTGCCAGCAGCAGCCCAGGGTCCCAGGGGGGCTACACCTTC. Its translation: CASSSPGSQGGYTF.

V usage is TRBV12-3 or TRBV12-4 and J usage is TRBJ2-2, with D unclear. The CDR3 is 13 amino acids. V lost 4 bases and J 7 bases, leaving 10 bases between the germline ends. CDR3 DNA sequence: TGTGCCAGCAGTTCGCTGCGTGGCGGGGAGCTGTTTTTT. The encoded protein is CASSSLRGGELFF.

The chain employs TRBV6-1 and TRBJ2-1, with 11 positions matching TRBD2. Germline assignment: CDR1 MNHNS and CDR2 SASEGT. Trimming cost V 3 bases and J 4 bases; bases outside gene matches: 5. CDR3 length equals 16 residues. The CDR3 nucleotides are TGTGCCAGCAGTGATCTAGCGGGGGGCGAGTACAATGAGCAGTTCTTC. This gives the protein CASSDLAGGEYNEQFF.

This clone was counted a single time. As DNA, the CDR3 is TGTGCCAGCAGCGTAGAACTGGGACTAGTCTACGAGCAGTACTTC. It is translated as CASSVELGLVYEQYF. The chain joins TRBV9 to TRBJ2-7; 8 bases fit TRBD2. J was trimmed by 3 bases and V by 0 bases; bases with no gene match: 5. The CDR3 has 15 residues. The germline gives CDR1 SGDLS, CDR2 YYNGEE. Full variable domain (missing parts from reference TRBV9 and TRBJ2-7): DSGVTQTPKHLITATGQRVTLRCSPRSGDLSVYWYQQSLDQGLQFLIQYYNGEERAKGNILERFSAQQFPDLHSELNLSSLELGDSALYFCASSVELGLVYEQYFGPGTRLTVT.